This T cell receptor beta chain was retrieved from a study of OX40 agonist ivuxolimab in advanced cancers. Study context: An anti-OX40 (CD134) antibody with agonistic activity, ivuxolimab, was administered to patients. At 82.7% male, the cohort had a mean age of approximately 64 years, ranging from about 20 to 79.

Generated by immunoSEQ multiplex PCR, the TCRdb table keeps only in-frame clones and is missing some. The data contain around 11,000 clones, 78% of them seen just once; the ten biggest clones take up 15%. The ends lost 0 bases at V and 4 bases at J; junction bases unmatched: 4. The germline V gene has CDR1 SGHKS and CDR2 YYEKEE (reference sequence). The CDR3 totals 16 residues. This sequence joins TRBV5-5 and TRBJ1-5; 10 bases line up with TRBD1. This receptor was obtained from an adult with an advanced solid tumor such as melanoma, head and neck, liver or kidney cancer. The sample consisted of CD4+ or CD8+ T cells sorted from blood, taken in a trial of the OX40 agonist ivuxolimab. The CDR3 coding sequence is TGTGCCAGCAGCTTGGTTCCGGGACAGGGGAATCAGCCCCAGCATTTT. This encodes CASSLVPGQGNQPQHF.